A single TCR beta chain is shown here with its context. The assay was immunoSEQ multiplex PCR, and TCRdb's table has in-frame clones only and misses some. Seen here are 200,000 or so clones, around 87% observed once, and the top ten hold around 7%. The data were taken from a study of blood T cell repertoires in COVID-19. Overall study context: For recovered donors of Cohort 3, there were two negative PCRs, clearance, or symptom resolution. The cDNA or gDNA used as material had been derived from T cells, B-cell-depleted T cells, or PBMCs.

Participants came from about two dozen US areas, aged about 18 to 90 years. This CDR3 is 16 amino acids long. Germline loops: CDR1 SNHLY, CDR2 FYNNEI. The V and J ends lost 4 bases and 0 bases respectively, with 14 bases between them. The sequence was obtained from a man aged 30-40 years in a cohort exposed to, infected with or recovered from COVID-19 (not recorded which). The sequenced sample was PBMCs or T cells enriched from blood (not recorded which). J is TRBJ2-3 and V is TRBV2; TRBD2 is a possible D gene (5 bases). CDR3 nucleotide sequence: TGTGCCAGCAGTGTGGGCGGGCAATATAGCACAGATACGCAGTATTTT. It codes for CASSVGGQYSTDTQYF.